This TCR beta chain was recorded in a study of blood T cell repertoires in COVID-19 (dated by TCRdb to 2018 to 2021). Describing the broader study: Samples from collaborators originated in the United States, Italy and Spain and spanned both the acute and convalescent phases of COVID-19. The material from the prospective study consisted of cDNA or gDNA derived from T cells, B-cell-depleted T cells, or PBMCs. Subjects who had been exposed to COVID-19, were actively infected with it, or had recovered from it provided the deeply sampled blood TCRbeta repertoires that made up the dataset. The samples were drawn from two sources: the first 160 participants of the ongoing ImmuneRACE study, and 950 to 1,500 subjects contributed by 6 global collaborators. A freely available public database, intended as a resource for researchers studying the immune response to SARS-CoV-2, is where the repertoires were released. Where available, HLA class I and class II types were taken from metadata supplied by the sample provider and were not determined by assay-based typing. Nearly every sample came with metadata listing a de-identified subject ID, COVID-19 status, age in years and sex. Study-wide findings and limitations: How much clinical and demographic metadata was included differed by source and by participant, and the metadata was provided uncurated.

With respect to this clone: Its antigen is currently not known. No base quality information exists; no much larger clone differs at one position.

The immunoSEQ Assay, a bias-controlled multiplex PCR, was used to amplify TCRbeta CDR3 regions from genomic DNA. The study's own analysis went as follows. The number of nucleated cells in each sample was estimated by amplification of reference gene primers within the assay. To quantify the absolute abundance of each unique TCRbeta CDR3 rearrangement, sequence reads were collapsed and filtered. For each sample, productive Simpson clonality was calculated as the square root of Simpson's diversity index across productive rearrangements. TCRdb provides this immuneACCESS table in a form limited to in-frame rearrangements. Some clones are lacking; in checked studies, under half of them reflect an unresolved V gene, and why the rest are absent is not known. V, J and clone size are taken as reported in that table, and D and trimming were inferred from the DNA itself. The sample records some 260,000 clones, around 86% of which are singletons. The ten largest clonotypes hold 1.5% to 2% of the sample.

Participants in the prospective study were enrolled through a virtual design, were aged about 18 to 100 years, and lived in roughly 24 United States geographic areas. In the prospective study, participants were assigned to cohorts based on the clinical history participants reported in a screening survey and a study questionnaire. Recovered participants in ImmuneRACE Cohort 3 were defined as having two consecutive negative NP/OP PCR tests, clearance from a healthcare professional, or resolution of symptoms. Mobile phlebotomists in the prospective study collected whole blood, serum and a nasopharyngeal or oropharyngeal swab from every participant. Prospective study participants could optionally give additional blood draws and questionnaires over a roughly two-month period. Prospective study blood samples were shipped either frozen or at room temperature before DNA extraction. CDR1 and CDR2 are read off the germline V gene as SGHRS and YFSETQ. The trim is 2 bases for V and 0 bases for J, with a gap of 9 bases between the germline ends. The CDR3, cysteine through phenylalanine, is 14 amino acids long. Only CDR3 DNA is held: 42 bases, read in frame from base 1.

Sequenced material: PBMCs or T cells enriched from blood (not recorded which). Recombination connected TRBV5-1 to TRBJ2-7; the D gene is possibly TRBD1, with 5 bases matching. This clonotype was obtained from a man aged 35 to 55 who had recovered from COVID-19. This receptor has the CDR3 CASSLQESSYEQYF. In nucleotide form, the sequence is TGCGCCAGCAGCTTACAGGAGAGCTCCTACGAGCAGTACTTC.